This T cell receptor (beta chain) comes out of a study of CD8 T cells in ankylosing spondylitis. The study's findings and limits: Certain motif variants had earlier appeared in reactive arthritis synovial fluid and blood. Reportedly, disease-linked clones are significantly enriched in ankylosing spondylitis patients' matched synovial fluid. The study identified a TCR beta motif of eight highly homologous variants that appeared characteristic of ankylosing spondylitis blood. Those disease-linked clones were CD8+; they were also relatively rare in peripheral blood.

This clonotype was seen repeatedly, ten times or more. The target antigen is unknown. Germline V gives CDR1 DFQATT, CDR2 SNEGSKA (reference sequence). The V gene lost 1 base and the J gene lost 0 bases, with 9 bases spanning the gap. CDR3 size: 14 residues. Molecular-barcoded quantitative 5'-RACE produced these TCR beta libraries. TCRdb redid the calling of the 5' RACE reads with MiXCR, one entry per CDR3 protein. The table shows more than 650,000 distinct CDR3 sequences, with about 10% occurring only once. The source is a male donor with ankylosing spondylitis. Sequencing was performed on blood, either unsorted or a sorted T cell fraction (not recorded which). V is TRBV20-1 and J is TRBJ1-2; D not certain. The CDR3 bases are TGCAGTGCTAGAGGCCCTTACTCTAACTATGGCTACACCTTC. This sequence encodes CSARGPYSNYGYTF.